The 13 T cell receptor beta chains below all came from one sample that was sequenced in a study of T cell responses to AZD1222 COVID-19 vaccine. Sequencing used immunoSEQ multiplex PCR; TCRdb keeps in-frame clones, though not all of them. The sample has around 200,000 clones; 88% are singletons. The material was peripheral blood, obtained on day 0 of AZD1222 vaccination. These receptors all stem from an adult in good health.

As concerns this clone: Other DNA sequences in the sample encode the same CDR3. This rearrangement joins TRBV9 to TRBJ2-7; 9 bases are a match to TRBD1. CDR1 is SGDLS, CDR2 YYNGEE, per germline. After removal of 2 bases from V and 2 bases from J, the junction contained 2 bases not matched to a gene. This CDR3 has 14 residues. The CDR3 DNA sequence: TGTGCCAGCAGCGTGGGGACAGGGACCTACGAGCAGTACTTC. This codes for CASSVGTGTYEQYF.

The chain combines TRBV13 with TRBJ2-7, with 7 bases aligning to TRBD1. The germline gives CDR1 PRHDT, CDR2 FYEKMQ (reference sequence). Unmatched junction bases numbered 5, after V lost 5 bases and J lost 10 bases. The CDR3 is made up of 11 amino acids. The CDR3 loop is CASSLGQAQYF. Here the CDR3 DNA reads TGTGCCAGCAGCCTCGGACAGGCCCAGTACTTC.

The chain employs TRBV6-1 and TRBJ1-2; 9 bases align to TRBD1. This CDR3 contains 15 residues. The V gene's germline CDR1 is MNHNS and CDR2 SASEGT. V trimming: 1 base; J trimming: 6 bases; junction bases outside the gene matches: 6. In nucleotides, the CDR3 is TGTGCCAGCAGTGAAGTTAAAGGGACAGGGAATGGCTACACCTTC. This codes for CASSEVKGTGNGYTF.

The chain uses TRBV9 and TRBJ1-1, with 10 bases identical to TRBD1. V shed 2 bases, J shed 8 bases, and the junction held 3 bases outside the gene matches. This CDR3 is 13 amino acids long. Looked up from germline, CDR1 is SGDLS and CDR2 is YYNGEE. CDR3 sequence: CASSVMTGGEAFF. CDR3 DNA: TGTGCCAGCAGCGTGATGACAGGGGGCGAAGCTTTCTTT. Looking up the rest from reference TRBV9 and TRBJ1-1 gives the full variable domain: DSGVTQTPKHLITATGQRVTLRCSPRSGDLSVYWYQQSLDQGLQFLIQYYNGEERAKGNILERFSAQQFPDLHSELNLSSLELGDSALYFCASSVMTGGEAFFGQGTRLTVV.

This clone has only one observation. The chain combines TRBV7-9 with TRBJ2-7, with TRBD1 as a possible D gene (6 bases). V dropped 3 bases and J dropped 3 bases, with 9 bases sitting between them. CDR3 length: 13 amino acids. CDR1 and CDR2 from the germline V gene are SEHNR and FQNEAQ (reference sequence). CDR3: CASSFRGFYEQYF. The CDR3 DNA sequence: TGTGCCAGCAGCTTTAGGGGGTTCTACGAGCAGTACTTC.

V is TRBV15 and J is TRBJ2-3; 8 nucleotides line up with TRBD1. The V segment lost 0 bases and the J segment 4 bases; nucleotides outside the gene matches: 12. CDR1 and CDR2 (germline): LNHNV, YYDKDF (reference sequence). The length of the CDR3 is 18 residues. CDR3 amino acids: CATSRDGADRDWSDTQYF. The CDR3 nucleotides read TGTGCCACCAGCAGAGATGGTGCGGACAGGGACTGGTCAGATACGCAGTATTTT.

This chain joins TRBV5-4 and TRBJ2-3; TRBD2 matches 10 bases. With V trimmed by 1 base and J by 0 bases, 2 bases remained unmatched. This CDR3 is built from 16 residues. The germline V gene encodes CDR1 SGHNT and CDR2 YYREEE (reference sequence). CDR3 coding DNA: TGTGCCAGCAGCTTGAGCGGGGGGGATAGCACAGATACGCAGTATTTT. Its translation: CASSLSGGDSTDTQYF.

This clone was counted a few times. V and J are TRBV6-5 and TRBJ1-5; D is uncertain. V shed 5 bases and J shed 6 bases, with 5 bases lying between them. Looked up from germline, CDR1 is MNHEY and CDR2 is SVGAGI. The CDR3 covers 11 residues. The CDR3 nucleotides are TGTGCCAGCAGTCAAAGTCAGCCCCAGCATTTT. Translated: CASSQSQPQHF.

J is TRBJ2-7 and V is TRBV6-5, with D maybe TRBD1 (6 bases). Germline V CDR1 and CDR2: MNHEY, SVGAGI. The CDR3 is 15 residues long. The germline V and J ends were trimmed by 2 bases and 2 bases, with 13 bases remaining between them. In DNA form, the CDR3 reads TGTGCCAGCAGTTACCTAGGGGGTAGAACCTACGAGCAGTACTTC. It codes for CASSYLGGRTYEQYF.

This clone was recorded only once. The chain carries TRBV4-1 and TRBJ1-2; possibly TRBD1 for D (6 bases). The CDR3 spans 15 residues. Germline CDR1 is MGHRA and CDR2 is YSYEKL. V lost 3 bases to trimming and J lost 4 bases, with 15 bases between them. For the CDR3, the DNA is TGCGCCAGCAGCCATCTCACCACAGGGACCTATGGCTACACCTTC. Amino acid sequence: CASSHLTTGTYGYTF.

This chain joins TRBV7-2 and TRBJ1-2; the match to TRBD1 covers 7 bases. The CDR3 runs to 14 residues. Germline-derived CDR1 and CDR2 are SGHTA and FQGNSA. J lost 2 bases, V lost 1 base, and 1 base had no gene match. In DNA form, the CDR3 reads TGTGCCAGCAGCTTAGGGACAGGAAACTATGGCTACACCTTC. Encoded protein: CASSLGTGNYGYTF.

The chain couples TRBV4-3 to TRBJ2-7; 8 bases match TRBD2. The CDR3 is made up of 16 amino acids. The germline V gene encodes CDR1 LGHNA and CDR2 YSLEER. V lost 0 bases to trimming and J lost 2 bases; unmatched junction nucleotides: 6. The CDR3 protein is CASSQDVRGGTYEQYF. CDR3 nucleotides: TGCGCCAGCAGCCAAGATGTCCGGGGGGGTACCTACGAGCAGTACTTC.

The rearrangement uses TRBV19 and TRBJ1-2; D perhaps matches TRBD1 (5 bases). The V end lost 0 bases, the J end lost 2 bases, and 7 bases lay between the germline ends. Per germline, CDR1 LNHDA and CDR2 SQIVND (reference sequence). There are 14 residues in the CDR3. The CDR3 is CASSIDEGNYGYTF. CDR3 bases: TGTGCCAGTAGTATAGACGAGGGGAACTATGGCTACACCTTC.